This T cell receptor (beta chain) was observed in a study of T-cell memory formation after mild COVID-19. The CDR3 extends over 15 amino acids. CDR1 is SGHAT and CDR2 is FQNNGV in the germline V gene. After removal of 5 bases from V and 5 bases from J, the junction contained 6 bases not matched to a gene. This clonotype occurred a few times. TCRdb called the 5' RACE reads again in MiXCR, with one record for every CDR3 protein. The table shows fewer than 150,000 distinct CDR3 sequences, with more than 15% occurring only once. The receptor was derived from a man between 18 and 35 years old who had mild COVID-19 (a few samples of this study predate the infection). Cell type and time point are not known. The source material was PBMCs or a T cell subset sorted from them (not recorded which). The chain has TRBV11-2 and TRBJ2-2; 9 positions agree with TRBD1. The CDR3 DNA reads as TGTGCCAGCAGCCCGGGACAGGGAGTGACCGGGGAGCTGTTTTTT. This encodes CASSPGQGVTGELFF.